This entry is about one T cell receptor (beta chain). This specimen comes from a study of long-term antiretroviral therapy in people with HIV. The length of the CDR3 is 13 residues. V dropped 6 bases and J dropped 4 bases, with 13 bases sitting between them. The V gene's germline CDR1 is MNHNY and CDR2 SVGAGI (reference sequence). They ran version v3.0 of the immunoSEQ assay at survey level. Generated by immunoSEQ multiplex PCR, the TCRdb table keeps only in-frame clones and is missing some. Of tens of thousands of clones detected, about four fifths appear once; the ten largest clones hold more than 5.5%. Samples held about 0.85-10 million cryopreserved PBMC, and DNA extraction followed.

The chain couples TRBV6-6 to TRBJ2-7; TRBD1 or TRBD2 may be the D gene (5 bases each). This receptor was obtained from a man younger than 40 with HIV. This specimen consisted of unsorted PBMCs, obtained 1.5 years after starting antiretroviral therapy. CDR3 coding DNA: TGTGCCAGCAGCAGGGACCACTCTTACGAGCAGTACTTC. This gives the protein CASSRDHSYEQYF.